These 11 T cell receptor beta chains came from one sample sequenced in a study of T cell responses to AZD1222 COVID-19 vaccine. TCRdb's table, derived via immunoSEQ multiplex PCR, lists solely in-frame clones and lacks some. Found here are 100,000 to 150,000 clones, more than 75% of them singletons; the top ten hold about 10%. This sample comprised peripheral blood, obtained on day 0 of AZD1222 vaccination. The receptors here all came from an adult in good health.

This chain joins TRBV7-9 and TRBJ1-3; TRBD1 might be the D (5 bases). With 8 bases removed from V and 4 bases from J, the gap between germline ends came to 12 bases. The CDR3 totals 13 residues. The germline gives CDR1 SEHNR, CDR2 FQNEAQ (reference sequence). CDR3 nucleotide sequence: TGTGCCAGCGGGTATGGGGACGGAAACACCATATATTTT. This encodes CASGYGDGNTIYF.

This clone has only one observation. The chain links TRBV5-4 to TRBJ1-1, with D unresolved. This CDR3 is built from 14 residues. V lost 0 bases and J lost 3, with 9 bases in between. Germline-derived CDR1 and CDR2 are SGHNT and YYREEE (reference sequence). CDR3 sequence (DNA): TGTGCCAGCAGCTTGGGTACGAGGGACACTGAAGCTTTCTTT. Translating gives CASSLGTRDTEAFF.

CDR3 coding DNA: TGTGCCAGCAGTTGGCTGGGAGTGGGGAACACTGAGCAGTTCTTC. This encodes CASSWLGVGNTEQFF. The rearrangement uses TRBV6-2 or TRBV6-3 and TRBJ2-1; maybe TRBD2 (5 bases). V lost 4 bases and J 9 bases, leaving 19 bases between the germline ends. Germline V gene lookup returns CDR1 MNHEY and CDR2 SVGEGT. The CDR3 has 15 amino acids.

This rearrangement joins TRBV5-1 to TRBJ2-3; TRBD2 aligns across 9 bases. Germline loops: CDR1 SGHRS, CDR2 YFSETQ. This CDR3 has 16 residues. V shed 3 bases and J 5 bases; nucleotides not matched to a gene: 10. CDR3 amino acids: CASSSQAGGRRDTQYF. The CDR3 DNA is TGCGCCAGCAGCTCCCAAGCGGGGGGCCGTAGAGATACGCAGTATTTT.

V and J are TRBV28 and TRBJ1-3, with unresolved D. V was trimmed by 3 bases and J by 0 bases, leaving 15 bases between them. This CDR3 region has 17 residues. The V gene's germline CDR1 is MDHEN and CDR2 SYDVKM. The CDR3 DNA sequence: TGTGCCAGCAGTTTCCCCGGGCTTTCGGTCTCTGGAAACACCATATATTTT. Residues: CASSFPGLSVSGNTIYF.

The gene calls are TRBV30 and TRBJ2-1; D gene ambiguous. Germline-derived CDR1 and CDR2 are GTSNPN and SVGIG (reference sequence). This CDR3 is built from 14 residues. Trimming pared 2 bases from V and 6 bases from J, leaving 14 bases between. The CDR3 spells CAWSPAWASNEQFF. CDR3 nucleotide sequence: TGTGCCTGGAGTCCGGCTTGGGCATCCAATGAGCAGTTCTTC.

Comment on this clone: The same CDR3 also results from other DNA sequences found in this sample. The chain has TRBV5-1 and TRBJ2-2; D ambiguous. V lost 0 bases, J lost 6 bases, and 6 bases lay in between. From germline, CDR1 is SGHRS and CDR2 YFSETQ. The CDR3 length is 13 residues. CDR3 region: CASSLDPSGELFF. The CDR3 bases are TGCGCCAGCAGCTTGGATCCGTCCGGGGAGCTGTTTTTT.

The chain couples TRBV7-9 to TRBJ1-1; possible D gene TRBD1, 5 bases. There are 13 residues in the CDR3. V lost 5 bases, J lost 1 base, and 8 bases lay in between. Germline assignment: CDR1 SEHNR and CDR2 FQNEAQ (reference sequence). DNA for the CDR3: TGTGCCAGCAGCCAAGGACAGAACACTGAAGCTTTCTTT. This encodes CASSQGQNTEAFF.

This chain connects TRBV5-5 to TRBJ2-7, with a possible D match to TRBD2 (6 bases). The CDR3 length is 17 residues. V lost 0 bases and J lost 4, with 20 bases in between. The germline V gene encodes CDR1 SGHKS and CDR2 YYEKEE (reference sequence). CDR3 protein: CASSLGLGSSGAYEQYF. CDR3 DNA sequence: TGTGCCAGCAGCTTGGGACTAGGATCGAGTGGGGCATACGAGCAGTACTTC.

Concerning this clone itself: A read error may account for a junction end that differs from germline. Different DNA sequences within this sample yield the same CDR3. V gene TRBV7-9 combines with J gene TRBJ1-6, with 8 bases fitting TRBD1. Germline V CDR1 and CDR2: SEHNR, FQNEAQ (reference sequence). This CDR3 has 15 amino acids. The CDR3 nucleotides read TGTGCCAGCAGCTCAAGGTCACAGGGGGGTTCACCCCTCCATTTT. Translated: CASSSRSQGGSPLHF.

V usage is TRBV19 and J usage is TRBJ2-1; either TRBD1 or TRBD2 may fit D (5 bases each). The CDR3 runs to 14 residues. V gave up 3 bases and J gave up 8 bases, with 14 bases separating them. Germline CDR1 reads LNHDA; CDR2 reads SQIVND (reference sequence). As DNA, the CDR3 is TGTGCCAGTAGTATTTGGGGGAGCGTCTATGAGCAGTTCTTC. Translating gives CASSIWGSVYEQFF. Supplemented by reference TRBV19 and TRBJ2-1, the full variable domain reads DGGITQSPKYLFRKEGQNVTLSCEQNLNHDAMYWYRQDPGQGLRLIYYSQIVNDFQKGDIAEGYSVSREKKESFPLTVTSAQKNPTAFYLCASSIWGSVYEQFFGPGTRLTVL.